Reported below is one TCR beta chain. Its antigen is still unknown. The CDR3 runs to 14 residues. A J-beta primer mix and a sample-barcoded 5' primer were used in a second PCR of about 7 to 12 cycles. Using its own MiXCR run on the 5' RACE reads, TCRdb lists one record per CDR3 protein. The table shows about 1.5 million distinct CDR3 sequences, with roughly 43% occurring only once. This specimen belongs to a study of blood T cells in healthy people across ages. General study findings and limits: Unknown CMV status may confound age-related changes in expanded clones. Per million T cells, the diversity of TCR beta decreased roughly linearly as age advanced.

Material for sequencing was blood. The J gene is TRBJ2-4, the V gene TRBV12-3 or TRBV12-4; 10 nucleotides line up with TRBD2. The DNA end is more similar to TRBJ2-5, so the J call may be wrong. The clonotype originates from a woman under 30 in good health. CDR3 region: CASRSWTSGETQYF. Written as DNA, the CDR3 is TGTGCCAGCAGGTCTTGGACTAGCGGAGAGACCCAGTACTTC.